This TCR beta chain was observed in a study of breast tumors, draining lymph nodes, adjacent tissues. In TCRdb, the multiplex PCR reads were re-called with MiXCR into one record per CDR3 protein. The sample lists about 63,000 distinct CDR3 sequences; roughly 59% were seen once. Germline-derived CDR1 and CDR2 are SNHLY and FYNNEI. The CDR3 is 14 amino acids. V lost 7 bases, J lost 5 bases, and 8 bases stayed unmatched. Note on this clonotype: As yet, its antigen is unknown.

Overall study results and limits: Tumor T cell lymph node origin was a supported hypothesis, not proven. Compared with basal-like, luminal-like tumors shared significantly more repertoire with nontumor tissue. Tumors had less TCR diversity than lymph nodes, more than nontumor tissue.

The sequence was obtained from a female donor with breast cancer. Some clones in this sample may be carry-over from other donors' samples. The rearrangement joins TRBV2 to TRBJ2-5, with 9 bases identical to TRBD1. The specimen sequenced was breast tumor tissue. The chain's CDR3 is CASTTGGALETQYF. The CDR3 DNA reads TGTGCCAGCACCACAGGGGGCGCGTTGGAGACCCAGTACTTC. Using reference TRBV2 and TRBJ2-5 for the parts outside the CDR3, the full variable domain is EPEVTQTPSHQVTQMGQEVILRCVPISNHLYFYWYRQILGQKVEFLVSFYNNEISEKSEIFDDQFSVERPDGSNFTLKIRSTKLEDSAMYFCASTTGGALETQYFGPGTRLLVL.